The T cell receptor (beta chain) under discussion was sequenced for a study of blood T cell repertoires in COVID-19. Measured with immunoSEQ multiplex PCR; TCRdb has only the in-frame clones, and not every one. The sample yields 220,000 or so clones, 82% seen once. This CDR3 spans 15 amino acids. Trimming removed 3 bases from V and 0 bases from J, with 10 bases in between. The germline gives CDR1 SGHKS, CDR2 YYEKEE (reference sequence). The Seattle patients, enrolled during active infection, were followed longitudinally. The sample consisted of peripheral blood. The clonotype comes from a woman older than 75 with COVID-19, enrolled during active disease. V usage is TRBV5-5 and J usage is TRBJ2-1; D not certain. CDR3 DNA sequence: TGTGCCAGCAGCTGGCAACTAAGCTCCTACAATGAGCAGTTCTTC. Amino acids: CASSWQLSSYNEQFF.